This T cell receptor (beta chain) was captured in a study of blood T cell repertoires in COVID-19. Overall study context: COVID-19 samples, acute and convalescent, were from the United States, Italy and Spain. T cells, B-cell-depleted T cells, or PBMCs provided the cDNA or gDNA that served as material.

Original data processing: From reference gene primer amplification, estimates of nucleated cell counts were derived. Sequencing was performed with immunoSEQ multiplex PCR; in TCRdb, only in-frame clones are kept and a portion is missing. That table supplies the V and J calls and clone size; D and trimming were determined from the DNA. The sample contains around 290,000 clones, approximately 90% of which appear only once. Germline V CDR1 and CDR2: MNHEY, SVGAGI. The CDR3 runs 15 residues. The ends lost 2 bases at V and 8 bases at J; junction bases unmatched: 10. This chain joins TRBV6-5 and TRBJ1-1, with 8 bases lining up with TRBD1. The TCR originated in a man between 40 and 49 years old with acute or convalescent COVID-19. Sequencing was carried out using peripheral blood. The CDR3 sequence: CASSYTSRGPGEAFF. The CDR3 nucleotides read TGTGCCAGCAGTTACACCTCCAGGGGGCCGGGGGAAGCTTTCTTT.